This is a list of T cell receptor beta chains from one sample in a study of cytomegalovirus exposure and HLA in healthy donors. Clones were read by immunoSEQ multiplex PCR, and TCRdb kept only the in-frame ones, dropping some. The repertoire holds around 300,000 clones, with around four fifths as singletons. Sequencing was carried out using PBMCs. These receptors were collected from a woman in her forties in good health and CMV-seropositive. Both conserved end residues are part of each CDR3. Each record gives: V gene, D gene, J gene, clone size, CDR3 protein, CDR3 DNA. The D gene is left open where the match is weak. The size field is filled for only some rows; it gives once, few, many or a size class.

V: TRBV6-5
D: -
J: TRBJ2-3
size: -
CDR3: CASSKLTTPTQYF
DNA: TGTGCCAGCAGCAAACTTACTACCCCTACGCAGTATTTT

V: TRBV28
D: TRBD1
J: TRBJ1-4
size: few
CDR3: CASNLTPRQGLEKLFF
DNA: TGTGCCAGCAACCTTACCCCGCGACAGGGACTTGAAAAACTGTTTTTT

V: TRBV28
D: -
J: TRBJ2-3
size: -
CDR3: CASSLRDTQYF
DNA: TGTGCCAGCAGTTTGAGAGATACGCAGTATTTT

V: TRBV2
D: -
J: TRBJ2-7
size: -
CDR3: CATGNRAGFRKPHYEQYF
DNA: TGTGCCACCGGGAACAGGGCGGGTTTTCGTAAGCCCCACTACGAGCAGTACTTC

V: TRBV28
D: -
J: TRBJ2-3
size: -
CDR3: CASSFERSTDTQYF
DNA: TGTGCCAGCAGTTTCGAGCGGAGCACAGATACGCAGTATTTT

V: TRBV15
D: TRBD1
J: TRBJ1-1
size: few
CDR3: CATSRGTGGRFWNTEAFF
DNA: TGTGCCACCAGCAGAGGAACAGGGGGCAGGTTTTGGAACACTGAAGCTTTCTTT

V: TRBV28
D: TRBD1
J: TRBJ1-5
size: -
CDR3: CASSWTGYNQPQHF
DNA: TGTGCCAGCAGCTGGACAGGTTACAATCAGCCCCAGCATTTT

V: TRBV5-1
D: -
J: TRBJ1-1
size: once
CDR3: CASSLEGAGTEAFF
DNA: TGCGCCAGCAGCTTGGAGGGAGCGGGCACTGAAGCTTTCTTT

V: TRBV2
D: -
J: TRBJ1-3
size: -
CDR3: CASIEMIPGNTIYF
DNA: TGTGCCAGCATAGAAATGATTCCTGGAAACACCATATATTTT

V: TRBV21-1
D: -
J: TRBJ2-3
size: once
CDR3: CASTKKREGTDTQYF
DNA: TGTGCCAGCACCAAAAAGCGGGAGGGCACAGATACGCAGTATTTT

V: TRBV10-3
D: TRBD2
J: TRBJ2-7
size: -
CDR3: CAISDDGASGYEQYF
DNA: TGTGCCATCAGTGATGACGGGGCTAGCGGATACGAGCAGTACTTC

V: TRBV6-5
D: TRBD2
J: TRBJ2-1
size: -
CDR3: CASRNLAEKPNEQFF
DNA: TGTGCCAGCAGGAATCTAGCGGAGAAGCCCAATGAGCAGTTCTTC

V: TRBV7-9
D: -
J: TRBJ2-7
size: -
CDR3: CSSSLGGGSYEQYF
DNA: TGTTCCAGCAGCTTAGGGGGCGGGAGCTACGAGCAGTACTTC

V: TRBV25-1
D: TRBD2
J: TRBJ2-7
size: few
CDR3: CASSEASGPSYEQYF
DNA: TGTGCCAGCAGTGAGGCTAGCGGGCCCTCCTACGAGCAGTACTTC

V: TRBV5-8
D: -
J: TRBJ1-1
size: -
CDR3: CASSLSTGENTEAFF
DNA: TGTGCCAGCAGCTTGTCGACAGGCGAGAACACTGAAGCTTTCTTT

V: TRBV28
D: -
J: TRBJ1-1
size: -
CDR3: CASSLWRQSDAFF
DNA: TGTGCCAGCAGTTTATGGAGGCAAAGCGACGCTTTCTTT

V: TRBV4-1
D: -
J: TRBJ2-7
size: -
CDR3: CASSQDGLLYYEQYF
DNA: TGCGCCAGCAGCCAAGATGGACTCCTGTACTACGAGCAGTACTTC

V: TRBV18
D: TRBD1
J: TRBJ2-4
size: few
CDR3: CASSPFTRGQAKNIQYF
DNA: TGTGCCAGCTCACCATTTACAAGGGGGCAAGCCAAAAACATTCAGTACTTC

V: TRBV29-1
D: TRBD1
J: TRBJ1-1
size: -
CDR3: CSVKGQINTEAFF
DNA: TGCAGCGTAAAGGGACAGATAAACACTGAAGCTTTCTTT

V: TRBV28
D: -
J: TRBJ2-2
size: -
CDR3: CASSYLNTGELFF
DNA: TGTGCCAGCAGCTATTTAAACACCGGGGAGCTGTTTTTT

V: TRBV10-2
D: -
J: TRBJ1-4
size: few
CDR3: CASSESPGRGGEKLFF
DNA: TGCGCCAGCAGTGAGTCGCCAGGGAGGGGGGGCGAAAAACTGTTTTTT

V: TRBV7-9
D: TRBD1
J: TRBJ1-1
size: -
CDR3: CASSSGQAEAFF
DNA: TGTGCCAGCAGCTCAGGACAGGCTGAAGCTTTCTTT

V: TRBV2
D: -
J: TRBJ1-1
size: once
CDR3: CASSRGGNTEAFF
DNA: TGTGCCAGCAGTCGAGGGGGGAACACTGAAGCTTTCTTT

V: TRBV27
D: TRBD2
J: TRBJ2-7
size: -
CDR3: CASSLTSGSWEQYF
DNA: TGTGCCAGCAGTTTGACTAGCGGGAGTTGGGAGCAGTACTTC

V: TRBV7-7
D: TRBD1
J: TRBJ2-2
size: -
CDR3: CASSLRTGDGELFF
DNA: TGTGCCAGCAGCCTTAGGACAGGGGACGGGGAGCTGTTTTTT

V: TRBV5-4
D: -
J: TRBJ1-2
size: -
CDR3: CASSSSGAYYGYTF
DNA: TGTGCCAGCAGCTCGTCAGGGGCCTATTATGGCTACACCTTC

V: TRBV28
D: -
J: TRBJ2-7
size: -
CDR3: CASSSGAYEQYF
DNA: TGTGCCAGCAGTTCAGGGGCCTACGAGCAGTACTTC

V: TRBV2
D: -
J: TRBJ1-2
size: few
CDR3: CASRAGRNGYTF
DNA: TGTGCCAGCAGGGCAGGGAGGAATGGCTACACCTTC

V: TRBV18
D: -
J: TRBJ1-3
size: -
CDR3: CASSPPDGSSGNTIYF
DNA: TGTGCCAGCTCACCACCGGACGGGAGCTCTGGAAACACCATATATTTT

V: TRBV29-1
D: TRBD1
J: TRBJ1-4
size: -
CDR3: CSVNRGDNEKLFF
DNA: TGCAGCGTCAACAGGGGCGATAATGAAAAACTGTTTTTT

V: TRBV11-1
D: TRBD2
J: TRBJ2-2
size: once
CDR3: CASKSGASGRGTGELFF
DNA: TGTGCCAGCAAAAGCGGGGCTAGCGGGAGAGGCACCGGGGAGCTGTTTTTT

V: TRBV29-1
D: -
J: TRBJ2-2
size: -
CDR3: CSVEGQKHRGAVF
DNA: TGCAGCGTTGAAGGGCAGAAACACCGGGGAGCTGTTTTT

V: TRBV19
D: -
J: TRBJ2-3
size: -
CDR3: CASSRWSGADTQYF
DNA: TGTGCCAGTAGTAGATGGAGTGGAGCAGATACGCAGTATTTT

V: TRBV6-5
D: -
J: TRBJ2-4
size: -
CDR3: CASSYDSKNIQYF
DNA: TGTGCCAGCAGTTACGACAGTAAAAACATTCAGTACTTC

V: TRBV2
D: TRBD1
J: TRBJ1-5
size: few
CDR3: CASERDRGGGQPQHF
DNA: TGTGCCAGCGAACGGGACAGGGGGGGCGGTCAGCCCCAGCATTTT

V: TRBV27
D: TRBD2
J: TRBJ2-5
size: -
CDR3: CASSRYGPALAGGGETQYF
DNA: TGTGCCAGCAGCCGATATGGTCCCGCCCTAGCGGGAGGAGGGGAGACCCAGTACTTC

V: TRBV7-9
D: -
J: TRBJ1-2
size: -
CDR3: CASSFQGGGYTF
DNA: TGTGCCAGCAGCTTCCAGGGTGGTGGCTACACCTTC

V: TRBV18
D: TRBD2
J: TRBJ2-5
size: -
CDR3: CASSPWLAGVETQYF
DNA: TGTGCCAGCTCACCGTGGCTAGCGGGGGTAGAGACCCAGTACTTC

V: TRBV19
D: TRBD2
J: TRBJ2-2
size: -
CDR3: CASSFRTSGSLATGELFF
DNA: TGTGCCAGTAGTTTCAGGACTAGCGGGAGCTTGGCAACCGGGGAGCTGTTTTTT

V: TRBV30
D: -
J: TRBJ2-5
size: -
CDR3: CAWSKLRQGLGETQYF
DNA: TGTGCCTGGAGTAAGTTGAGGCAGGGACTCGGCGAGACCCAGTACTTC

V: TRBV18
D: -
J: TRBJ1-1
size: -
CDR3: CASSFTEMNTEAFF
DNA: TGTGCCAGCTCATTCACCGAGATGAACACTGAAGCTTTCTTT

V: TRBV5-5
D: -
J: TRBJ1-3
size: -
CDR3: CASSYPGLGNTIYF
DNA: TGTGCCAGCAGCTACCCGGGACTCGGAAACACCATATATTTT

V: TRBV10-3
D: -
J: TRBJ1-2
size: -
CDR3: CAISESQGLGYGYTF
DNA: TGTGCCATCAGTGAGTCCCAGGGTTTGGGGTATGGCTACACCTTC

V: TRBV9
D: -
J: TRBJ2-7
size: -
CDR3: CASSVGNQAGEQYF
DNA: TGTGCCAGCAGCGTAGGGAACCAGGCGGGCGAGCAGTACTTC

V: TRBV25-1
D: TRBD2
J: TRBJ2-2
size: -
CDR3: CASSDRTSGSLSTGELFF
DNA: TGTGCCAGCAGTGACCGGACTAGCGGGAGTTTGAGCACCGGGGAGCTGTTTTTT